The entry below describes one T cell receptor beta chain. The antigen is undetermined. This specimen comes from a study of blood T cells in healthy people across ages. Overall study results and limits: Diversity figures based on one million T cells were deemed too low. Long-lived donors carried more naive CD4+ cells and greater diversity than aged donors.

The extraction recovered at least 5.5 micrograms of total RNA per sample. V gave up 5 bases and J gave up 12 bases, with 22 bases separating them. This CDR3 has 14 residues. The germline CDR1 and CDR2 sequences are SEHNR and FQNEAQ (reference sequence). Alongside a J-beta primer mix, a sample-barcoded 5' primer served in a second PCR lasting roughly 6 to 12 cycles. Template switching added a 12-random-nucleotide identifier to every cDNA molecule. Using its own MiXCR run on the 5' RACE reads, TCRdb lists one record per CDR3 protein. The repertoire holds about 1.8 million distinct CDR3 sequences, with around half as singletons.

Sequenced input: blood. This sequence was found in a woman between 40 and 55 years old in good health. V usage is TRBV7-9 and J usage is TRBJ1-2, with D possibly matching TRBD1 (5 bases). The chain's CDR3 is CASSPTGTDMRDTF. For the CDR3, the DNA is TGTGCCAGCAGCCCGACCGGGACGGATATGAGGGACACCTTC.